This T cell receptor (beta chain) comes out of a study of cytomegalovirus exposure and HLA in healthy donors. Study results and caveats: Using the classifier, cytomegalovirus status was reportedly diagnosed with high specificity and sensitivity. DRB1 showed the most TCR associations and HLA-C the fewest in a later analysis, as rates varied by HLA locus.

The donors, nominally healthy at sampling, likely had unrecorded immune exposures. A note on this clone: Antigen: not known.

The PCR had 60 Vbeta and 13 Jbeta primers. Method: immunoSEQ multiplex PCR; TCRdb's copy keeps in-frame clones and lacks some. The data hold about 210,000 clones, with roughly 85% observed a single time. The V segment lost 3 bases and the J segment 2 bases; nucleotides outside the gene matches: 5. The CDR3 runs to 15 residues. Per germline, CDR1 SGHTS and CDR2 YDEGEE. V gene TRBV5-8 combines with J gene TRBJ2-1; TRBD2 matches 7 bases. The receptor comes from a male donor in good health and CMV-seronegative. The sample consisted of PBMCs. CDR3 protein: CASSSGTTTYNEQFF. DNA for the CDR3: TGTGCCAGCAGCTCCGGGACTACAACCTACAATGAGCAGTTCTTC.